These T cell receptor beta chains were read from a single sample in a study of blood T cells in healthy people across ages. One entry per CDR3 protein results from TCRdb running MiXCR on the 5' RACE reads. Of 750,000 or so distinct CDR3 sequences in the sample, 20% to 25% are singletons; the top ten hold under 10%. The same sample was also studied in work on T cells of mothers and their children.

Sequencing used blood. All receptors come from a boy between 5 and 17 years old in good health. The CDR3 runs from the conserved cysteine through the conserved F or W. The D gene is left open where the match is weak. Clone sizes are given selectively: once, few, many, or a class where the clone is expanded.

V	D	size	J	DNA	CDR3
TRBV27	TRBD2	few	TRBJ2-1	TGTGCCAGCGGGAGGGCCAAGAATGAGCAGTTCTTC	CASGRAKNEQFF
TRBV7-3	.	.	TRBJ1-2	TGTGCCAGCGGGGAGATCTATGGCTACACCTTC	CASGEIYGYTF
TRBV3-1	.	few	TRBJ2-1	TGTGCCAGCAGCCAAGAGGGCGGGGGCTGGGATGAGCAGTTCTTC	CASSQEGGGWDEQFF
TRBV20-1	TRBD2	.	TRBJ2-5	TGCAGTGCTGCCGGGACTAGCGGGGGGAACCAACAAGAGACCCAGTACTTC	CSAAGTSGGNQQETQYF
TRBV11-2	TRBD1	.	TRBJ1-4	TGTGCCAGCAGCGATCAAGCCCGGGACAGTAGGGAAAAACTGTTTTTT	CASSDQARDSREKLFF
TRBV19	.	few	TRBJ1-1	TGTGCCAGTAGTACGGGAGCAGGGGCTTTCTTT	CASSTGAGAFF
TRBV4-1	TRBD2	.	TRBJ2-1	TGCGCCAGCAGCACAACAACGACTAGCGGGAGCAATGAGCAGTTCTTC	CASSTTTTSGSNEQFF
TRBV6-5	.	few	TRBJ2-7	TGTGCCAGCAAGGGCTCTAACTCCTACGAGCAGTACTTC	CASKGSNSYEQYF
TRBV10-3	TRBD1	few	TRBJ2-7	TGTGCCATCAGTGCTCCGGGACAGAAATCCTACGAGCAGTACTTC	CAISAPGQKSYEQYF
TRBV29-1	.	.	TRBJ2-1	TGCAGCGTTGAAGGGGGATGGGAGCTGGGATACAATGAGCAGTTCTTC	CSVEGGWELGYNEQFF
TRBV2	TRBD1	few	TRBJ2-7	TGTGCCAGCAGTGAATGGGGACAGGGCTCCTACGAGCAGTACTTC	CASSEWGQGSYEQYF
TRBV9	TRBD2	.	TRBJ2-1	TGTGCCAGCAGCGTAGCACTAGCGGGTGCGAGCTCCTACAATGAGCAGTTCTTC	CASSVALAGASSYNEQFF
TRBV7-2	TRBD1	.	TRBJ1-2	TGTGCCAGCAGCTTGTCCGACAGGGTCTATGGCTACACCTTC	CASSLSDRVYGYTF
TRBV12-3/TRBV12-4	.	many	TRBJ2-5	TGCGCCAGCAGCTTGACGTCACAAGAGACCCAGTACTTC	CASSLTSQETQYF
TRBV2	TRBD2	.	TRBJ2-5	TGTGCCAGCAGCGGCGTAGCGGGAGGGTCCAGGGGAGAGCAGTACTTC	CASSGVAGGSRGEQYF
TRBV28	.	few	TRBJ1-2	TGTGCCAGCAGTTTATCCCACCTCTATGGCTACACCTTC	CASSLSHLYGYTF
TRBV3-1	.	few	TRBJ1-4	TGTGCCAGCAGCGCGCAGGGATTTGCTAATGAAAAACTGTTTTTT	CASSAQGFANEKLFF
TRBV30	TRBD1	.	TRBJ1-2	TGTGCCTGGTACCGGGACAGTCGATTCTATGGCTACACCTTC	CAWYRDSRFYGYTF
TRBV11-2	.	.	TRBJ2-7	TGTGCCAGCAGCTTAGCCGGCGGGATGTCCGACGAGCAGTACTTC	CASSLAGGMSDEQYF
TRBV7-9	TRBD2	.	TRBJ2-5	TGTGCCAGCAGCTTCTTTAGGACTAGCGGGAGAAAGGGAGAGACCCAGTACTTC	CASSFFRTSGRKGETQYF
TRBV20-1	.	.	TRBJ2-7	TGCAGTGCTAGAGATCGCACCGGCAGGAGCTCCTACGAGCAGTACTTC	CSARDRTGRSSYEQYF
TRBV12-3/TRBV12-4	TRBD1	few	TRBJ1-3	TGTGCCAGCAGTTCCCAGGGGGACGGAAACACCATATATTTT	CASSSQGDGNTIYF
TRBV5-1	TRBD1	.	TRBJ1-4	TGCGCCGGAGACATAGGGACAGGGGAAGAAAAACTGTTTTTT	CAGDIGTGEEKLFF
TRBV20-1	TRBD2	few	TRBJ2-5	TGCAGTGCTAGAGGCGGACTAGCGATGGAGACCCAGTACTTC	CSARGGLAMETQYF
TRBV2	TRBD2	few	TRBJ2-7	TGTGCCAGCAGTGTGCGCGGGGGGAGCTACGAGCAGTACTTC	CASSVRGGSYEQYF
TRBV15	TRBD1	few	TRBJ2-4	TGTGCCACCAGCAGAAATCCGGGACAGTCTGCCAAAAACATTCAGTACTTC	CATSRNPGQSAKNIQYF
TRBV11-2	.	few	TRBJ2-5	TGTGCCAGCAGCCCGCAAAAGTGGGATGAGACCCAGTACTTC	CASSPQKWDETQYF
TRBV7-8	.	few	TRBJ2-1	TGTGCCAGCAGCGAACGGACAGTTAACAATGAGCAGTTCTTC	CASSERTVNNEQFF
TRBV20-1	.	few	TRBJ1-5	TGCAGTGCTATAGCAGGCGCACTCAATCAGCCCCAGCATTTT	CSAIAGALNQPQHF
TRBV28	.	.	TRBJ2-5	TGTGCAAGCAGTTTTGGGGGTTCGGGGCAAGAGACCCAGTACTTC	CASSFGGSGQETQYF
TRBV7-2	.	few	TRBJ1-1	TGTGCCAGCAGCTTAGTTGGGGGGCCCACTGAAGCTTTCTTT	CASSLVGGPTEAFF
TRBV27	TRBD2	.	TRBJ2-3	TGTGCCAGCAGCCCGGGACTAGCGCCCTTACGAGATACGCAGTATTTT	CASSPGLAPLRDTQYF
TRBV6-2/TRBV6-3	TRBD1	many	TRBJ1-1	TGTGCCAGCAGGGGGACAGTGAACACTGAAGCTTTCTTT	CASRGTVNTEAFF
TRBV15	.	few	TRBJ1-4	TGTGCCACCAGCGGAGATACGCAGGGGAATGAAAAACTGTTTTTT	CATSGDTQGNEKLFF
TRBV25-1	.	few	TRBJ1-4	TGTGCCAGCAGTCAGAGAGGGGGTTATGAAAAACTGTTTTTT	CASSQRGGYEKLFF
TRBV11-2	.	few	TRBJ2-1	TGTGCCAGCAGCTTAGATAGGGGGAGTTTGAATGAGCAGTTCTTC	CASSLDRGSLNEQFF
TRBV29-1	.	many	TRBJ2-3	TGCAGCGTTGAATTGGGGGCCCCGGATACGCAGTATTTT	CSVELGAPDTQYF
TRBV27	.	.	TRBJ2-3	TGTGCCAGTAACGGGGCAGGGGAAGATACGCAGTATTTT	CASNGAGEDTQYF
TRBV29-1	.	.	TRBJ2-3	TGCAGCGTTGAAAGAGGGGACACAGATACGCAGTATTTT	CSVERGDTDTQYF
TRBV3-1	TRBD2	.	TRBJ2-1	TGTGCCAGCAGCCCTAGACTAGCGGGAGTCTACAATGAGCAGTTCTTC	CASSPRLAGVYNEQFF
TRBV7-2	TRBD2	few	TRBJ2-3	TGTGCCAGCAGCCCAGTTGCGGGAGTCTTTACAGATACGCAGTATTTT	CASSPVAGVFTDTQYF
TRBV7-2	TRBD2	.	TRBJ2-7	TGTGCCAGCAGCTTGGGCCCACTAGCGGCTATATACGAGCAGTACTTC	CASSLGPLAAIYEQYF
TRBV12-3/TRBV12-4	.	.	TRBJ2-3	TGTGCCAGCAGTTTTAGCAGAGGGGTAACAGATACGCAGTATTTT	CASSFSRGVTDTQYF
TRBV5-5	.	few	TRBJ1-3	TGTGCCAGCAGCTTGTACAGCGAGGACACCATATATTTT	CASSLYSEDTIYF
TRBV29-1	TRBD2	.	TRBJ2-1	TGCAGCGTTGGCGGGACTAGCGGTAGCTCCTACAATGAGCAGTTCTTC	CSVGGTSGSSYNEQFF
TRBV18	.	.	TRBJ1-4	TGTGCCAGCTCACCACGGGCCGGGGGCCTACGTAATGAAAAACTGTTTTTT	CASSPRAGGLRNEKLFF
TRBV5-1	.	.	TRBJ2-5	TGCGCCAGCAGCGCCCTAAGCCCCCTAGAGACCCAGTACTTC	CASSALSPLETQYF
TRBV7-9	.	.	TRBJ1-5	TGTGCCAGCAGCCGAAGTGGGGACTCAGGACAGCCCCAGCATTTT	CASSRSGDSGQPQHF
TRBV7-9	.	.	TRBJ2-5	TGTGCCAGCAGCGGCGGACAGGTTCGGGGGGAGACCCAGTACTTC	CASSGGQVRGETQYF
TRBV5-1	.	few	TRBJ2-1	TGCGCCAGCAGCTTAAATCGTCGCATTGAGCAGTTCTTC	CASSLNRRIEQFF
TRBV7-9	TRBD2	.	TRBJ2-5	TGTGCCAGCAGCTCGGGACTAGCGGCCACCCAAGAGACCCAGTACTTC	CASSSGLAATQETQYF
TRBV7-2	.	few	TRBJ2-7	TGTGCCAGCAGCTTAACGGCGTGGGCCAGACCGGGATTGGGTGGGGAGCAGTACTTC	CASSLTAWARPGLGGEQYF
TRBV3-1	.	.	TRBJ1-1	TGTGCCAGCAGCCAAGTGGCCGGGAACACTGAAGCTTTCTTT	CASSQVAGNTEAFF
TRBV2	.	few	TRBJ2-2	TGTGCCAGCAGAGACAGACAGAACACCGGGGAGCTGTTTTTT	CASRDRQNTGELFF
TRBV7-2	.	few	TRBJ2-3	TGTGCCAGCAGCCCCCCGCGGTGGAGGACAGATACGCAGTATTTT	CASSPPRWRTDTQYF
TRBV4-1	.	.	TRBJ2-2	TGCGCCAGCAGCCAAGTGGATCTAACAGCGGGGGAGCTGTTTTTT	CASSQVDLTAGELFF